The 9 T cell receptor beta chains given below trace back to one sample, sequenced in a study of T-cell memory formation after mild COVID-19. From the 5' RACE reads, TCRdb called clonotypes with MiXCR, one entry per CDR3 protein. The sample shows approximately 240,000 distinct CDR3 sequences, 15% to 20% of them seen only once. The sequencing sample was made of PBMCs or a T cell subset sorted from them (not recorded which). The source is a man in his late teens or twenties who had mild COVID-19 (a few samples of this study predate the infection). Cell type and time point are not known.

The chain recombines TRBV7-2 with TRBJ1-2; D remains ambiguous. The germline V and J ends were trimmed by 5 bases and 4 bases, with 8 bases remaining between them. The germline V gene encodes CDR1 SGHTA and CDR2 FQGNSA. The CDR3 contains 12 residues. The DNA for the CDR3 is TGTGCCAGCAGCCCGGGAGGCTATGGCTACACCTTC. Protein: CASSPGGYGYTF. The whole variable domain, filled in from reference TRBV7-2 and TRBJ1-2, reads GAGVSQSPSNKVTEKGKDVELRCDPISGHTALYWYRQSLGQGLEFLIYFQGNSAPDKSGLPSDRFSAERTGGSVSTLTIQRTQQEDSAVYLCASSPGGYGYTFGSGTRLTVV.

The chain combines TRBV5-1 with TRBJ2-3; D tentatively reads TRBD1 or TRBD2 (5 bases each). Trimming took off 1 base at V and 4 bases at J, with 16 bases between the two ends. The CDR3 runs 16 residues. Germline CDR1 SGHRS, CDR2 YFSETQ. The CDR3 loop reads CASSLLGPRTADTQYF. As DNA, the CDR3 is TGCGCCAGCAGCTTGCTGGGACCACGAACCGCAGATACGCAGTATTTT. The variable domain in full, completed from reference TRBV5-1 and TRBJ2-3, reads KAGVTQTPRYLIKTRGQQVTLSCSPISGHRSVSWYQQTPGQGLQFLFEYFSETQRNKGNFPGRFSGRQFSNSRSEMNVSTLELGDSALYLCASSLLGPRTADTQYFGPGTRLTVL.

The genes are TRBV5-1 and TRBJ2-2; the D is unclear. The CDR3 loop spans 15 amino acids. V lost 0 bases and J 4 bases, leaving 10 bases between the germline ends. The germline CDR1 and CDR2 sequences are SGHRS and YFSETQ. The CDR3 loop is CASSLGPLSTGELFF. The DNA for the CDR3 is TGCGCCAGCAGCTTGGGGCCCCTATCCACCGGGGAGCTGTTTTTT.

The V and J genes are TRBV7-9 and TRBJ2-7; TRBD1 matches at 7 bases. Germline assignment: CDR1 SEHNR and CDR2 FQNEAQ (reference sequence). The V gene end was trimmed by 5 bases and the J gene end by 0 bases; junction bases not matched to a gene: 4. The CDR3 has 14 amino acids. CDR3 region: CASSLGQLSYEQYV. The CDR3 DNA follows: TGTGCCAGCAGCCTGGGACAGCTCTCCTACGAGCAGTACGTC.

Only a few counts were recorded for this clonotype. The V gene is TRBV5-6, the J gene TRBJ1-5; 8 positions match TRBD1. After removal of 0 bases from V and 2 bases from J, the junction contained 4 bases not matched to a gene. CDR3 length: 16 amino acids. Germline V gene lookup returns CDR1 SGHDT and CDR2 YYEEEE. This chain's CDR3 is CASSLGDRGGNQPQHF. DNA for the CDR3: TGTGCCAGCAGCTTGGGAGACAGGGGTGGCAATCAGCCCCAGCATTTT. Complete variable domain (other parts from reference TRBV5-6 and TRBJ1-5): DAGVTQSPTHLIKTRGQQVTLRCSPKSGHDTVSWYQQALGQGPQFIFQYYEEEERQRGNFPDRFSGHQFPNYSSELNVNALLLGDSALYLCASSLGDRGGNQPQHFGDGTRLSIL.

This clonotype was seen at least ten times. This chain uses TRBV14 with TRBJ2-1; TRBD2 agrees at 11 bases. Germline CDR1 reads SGHDN; CDR2 reads FVKESK. V gave up 6 bases and J gave up 8 bases; unmatched junction bases: 9. The CDR3 totals 15 residues. The CDR3: CASRIAGGESHEQFF. The DNA of the CDR3 is TGTGCCAGCAGAATAGCGGGGGGGGAATCCCATGAGCAGTTCTTC.

The J gene is TRBJ2-7, the V gene TRBV3-1, with TRBD2 identical over 7 bases. CDR1 and CDR2 from the germline V gene are LGHDT and YNNKEL (reference sequence). The CDR3 runs 14 residues. V shed 0 bases, J shed 3 bases, and the junction held 2 bases outside the gene matches. This chain's CDR3 is CASSQDGLVYEQYF. CDR3 bases: TGTGCCAGCAGCCAAGATGGACTAGTCTACGAGCAGTACTTC.

The chain links TRBV3-1 to TRBJ1-2, with a weak D call TRBD1 (5 bases). The CDR3 extends over 12 amino acids. Trimming removed 8 bases at V and 4 bases at J, with 11 bases between. Germline values: CDR1 LGHDT, CDR2 YNNKEL (reference sequence). CDR3 sequence: CASALGGYGYTF. The CDR3 DNA reads as TGTGCCAGCGCCCTTGGGGGCTATGGCTACACCTTC.

The J gene is TRBJ2-3, the V gene TRBV10-1; D gene uncertain. The CDR3 spans 14 residues. Trimming took 2 bases from V and 4 from J, leaving 10 bases between them. Looked up from germline, CDR1 is WNHNN and CDR2 is SYGVQD (reference sequence). In nucleotides, the CDR3 is TGCGCCAGCAGTGAGGGTTCAGAGGCAGATACGCAGTATTTT. This gives the protein CASSEGSEADTQYF.